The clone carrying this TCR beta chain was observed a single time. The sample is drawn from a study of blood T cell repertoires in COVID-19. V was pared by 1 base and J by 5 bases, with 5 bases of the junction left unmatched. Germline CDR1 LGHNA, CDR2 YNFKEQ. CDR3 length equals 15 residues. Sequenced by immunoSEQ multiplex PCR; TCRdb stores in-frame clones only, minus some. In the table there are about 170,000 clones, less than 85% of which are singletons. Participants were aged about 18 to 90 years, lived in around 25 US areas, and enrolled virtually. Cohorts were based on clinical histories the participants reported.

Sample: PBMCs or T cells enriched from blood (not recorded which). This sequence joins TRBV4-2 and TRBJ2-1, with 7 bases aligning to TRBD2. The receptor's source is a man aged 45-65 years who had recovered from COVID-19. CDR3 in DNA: TGTGCCAGCAGCCAAGTTGGCCTAGCGGACAATGAGCAGTTCTTC. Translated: CASSQVGLADNEQFF.